This T cell receptor beta chain was identified in a study of tumor and adjacent non-tumor tissue in lung cancer. The wider study: There were some 11 adenocarcinoma, 2 squamous cell carcinoma and 1 small cell lung cancer cases.

Turning to this clonotype: One junction end disagrees with the germline gene, perhaps due to a read error.

The CDR3 runs to 14 residues. Germline CDR1 reads SQVTM; CDR2 reads ANQGSEA. TCRbeta libraries were built with three rounds of nested PCR, modified from ARM-PCR. TCRdb ran MiXCR on the multiplex PCR reads and lists one entry per CDR3 protein. The table lists 55,000 to 70,000 distinct CDR3 sequences, about 60% of them singletons. RNA was extracted from bulk tissue without any cell sorting. Sample: lung tumor tissue. The clonotype originates from a man in his fifties or sixties with non-small cell lung cancer. V gene TRBV29-1 combines with J gene TRBJ2-5; 10 bases are shared with TRBD2. Written as DNA, the CDR3 is TGCAGCGTGGACGGGACTAGCGAACAAGAGACCCAATACTTC. Its protein is CSVDGTSEQETQYF.